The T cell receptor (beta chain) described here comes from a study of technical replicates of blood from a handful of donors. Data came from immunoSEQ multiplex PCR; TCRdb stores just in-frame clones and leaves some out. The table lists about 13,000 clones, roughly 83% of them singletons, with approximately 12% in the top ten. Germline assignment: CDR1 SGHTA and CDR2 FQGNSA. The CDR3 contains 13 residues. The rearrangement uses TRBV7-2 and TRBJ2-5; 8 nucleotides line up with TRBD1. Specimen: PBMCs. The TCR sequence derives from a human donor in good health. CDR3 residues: CASATGQVETQYF. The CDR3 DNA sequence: TGTGCTTCGGCGACGGGACAGGTCGAGACCCAGTACTTC.